This T cell receptor beta chain was sequenced during a study of graft-versus-host responses after intestinal transplantation. Study-wide background: Uniformly, recipients were administered anti-thymocyte globulin induction with subsequent tacrolimus and steroids for around three years.

The data were produced by immunoSEQ multiplex PCR, yet TCRdb's version contains in-frame clones alone and is incomplete. Among approximately 14,000 clones listed, 70% were seen once. J lost 2 bases, V lost 8 bases, and 0 bases had no gene match. The CDR3 length is 13 residues. Germline CDR1 and CDR2: MGHDK and SYGVNS. Processing was applied to graft tissue in order to liberate intraepithelial and lamina propria lymphocytes. This specimen was ileum tissue, taken around 770 days after intestinal transplantation. The V call is TRBV25-1, the J call TRBJ2-5, with 12 bases that match TRBD2. The origin of this receptor is a human patient who received an intestinal transplant, so some T cells may come from the graft donor. The CDR3, as DNA: TGTGCCAGCGGGACTAGCGGGCAAGAGACCCAGTACTTC. Translating it yields CASGTSGQETQYF.